This T cell receptor (beta chain) was sequenced for a study of radiation and T cells in renal cell carcinoma. Study results and limitations: From baseline, blood top tumor clonotypes peaked at 2 weeks post-radiation.

The method was immunoSEQ multiplex PCR; TCRdb's version includes in-frame clones alone and lacks a portion of them. The data contain fewer than 200,000 clones, 88% of them singletons. Time point of the sample: blood 4 weeks post-SBRT, at nephrectomy. Treatment in this sample: 15 Gy SBRT to primary tumor, nephrectomy 4 weeks later. Nephrectomy followed 15 Gy stereotactic body radiation by 4 weeks. Blood was sampled at baseline, 2 weeks and 4 weeks after SBRT. Germline assignment: CDR1 SGHTA and CDR2 FQGNSA. The V gene lost 7 bases and the J gene lost 3 bases, with 14 bases spanning the gap. CDR3 size: 14 residues. On this clone: Its target is unknown.

Sequenced material: blood, taken from a patient whose treatment included radiotherapy and nephrectomy. This sequence was found in a woman between 45 and 65 years old with renal cell carcinoma. J is TRBJ2-3 and V is TRBV7-2, with a tentative D call TRBD1 (5 bases). The CDR3 DNA follows: TGTGCCAGCAAAACCCAACAGGCGACAGATACGCAGTATTTT. It yields the protein CASKTQQATDTQYF.